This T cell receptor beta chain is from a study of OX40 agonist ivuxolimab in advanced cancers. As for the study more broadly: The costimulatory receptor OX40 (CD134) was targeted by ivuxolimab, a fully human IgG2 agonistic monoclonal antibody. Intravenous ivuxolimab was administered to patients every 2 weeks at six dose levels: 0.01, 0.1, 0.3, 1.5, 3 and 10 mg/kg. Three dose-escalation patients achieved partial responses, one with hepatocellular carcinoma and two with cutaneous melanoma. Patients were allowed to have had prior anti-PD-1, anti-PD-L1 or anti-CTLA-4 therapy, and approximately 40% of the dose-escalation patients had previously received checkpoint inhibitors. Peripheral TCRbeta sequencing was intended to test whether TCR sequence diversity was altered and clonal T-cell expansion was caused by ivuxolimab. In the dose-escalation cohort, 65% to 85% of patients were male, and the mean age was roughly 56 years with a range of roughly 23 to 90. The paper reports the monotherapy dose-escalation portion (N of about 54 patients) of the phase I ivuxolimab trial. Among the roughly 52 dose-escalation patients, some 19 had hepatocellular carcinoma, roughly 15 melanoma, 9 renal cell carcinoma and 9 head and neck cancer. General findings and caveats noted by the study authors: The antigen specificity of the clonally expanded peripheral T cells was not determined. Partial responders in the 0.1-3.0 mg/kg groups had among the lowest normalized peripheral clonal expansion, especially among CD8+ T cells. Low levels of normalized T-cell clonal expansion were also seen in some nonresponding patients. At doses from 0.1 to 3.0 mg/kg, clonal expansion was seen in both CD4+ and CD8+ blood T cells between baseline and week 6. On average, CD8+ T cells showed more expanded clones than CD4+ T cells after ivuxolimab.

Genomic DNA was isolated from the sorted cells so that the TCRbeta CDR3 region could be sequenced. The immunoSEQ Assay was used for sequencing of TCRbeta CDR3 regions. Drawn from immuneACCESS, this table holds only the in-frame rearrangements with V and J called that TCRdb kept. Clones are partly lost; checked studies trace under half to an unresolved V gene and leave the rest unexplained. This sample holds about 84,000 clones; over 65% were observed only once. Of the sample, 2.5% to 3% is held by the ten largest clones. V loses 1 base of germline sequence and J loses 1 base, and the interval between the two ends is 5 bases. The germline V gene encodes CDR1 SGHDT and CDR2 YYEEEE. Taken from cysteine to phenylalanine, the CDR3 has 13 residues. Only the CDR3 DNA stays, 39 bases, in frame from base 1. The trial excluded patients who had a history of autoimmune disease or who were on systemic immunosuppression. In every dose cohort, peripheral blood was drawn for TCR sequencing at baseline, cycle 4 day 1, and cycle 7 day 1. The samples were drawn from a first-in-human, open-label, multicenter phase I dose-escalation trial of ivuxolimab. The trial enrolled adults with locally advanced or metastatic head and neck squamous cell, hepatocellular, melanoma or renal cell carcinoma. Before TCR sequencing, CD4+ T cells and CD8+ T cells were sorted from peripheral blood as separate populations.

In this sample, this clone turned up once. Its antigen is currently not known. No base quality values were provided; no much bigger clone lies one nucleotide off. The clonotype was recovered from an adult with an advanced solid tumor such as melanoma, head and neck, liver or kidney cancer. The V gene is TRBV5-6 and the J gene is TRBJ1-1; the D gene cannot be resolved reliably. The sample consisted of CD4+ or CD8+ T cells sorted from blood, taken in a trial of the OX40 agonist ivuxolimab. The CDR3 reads CASSLIKNTEAFF. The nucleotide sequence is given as TGTGCCAGCAGCTTGATTAAGAACACTGAAGCTTTCTTT.